The rows below give T cell receptor beta chains drawn from one sample of a study of cytomegalovirus exposure and HLA in healthy donors. Clones were sequenced by immunoSEQ multiplex PCR, and TCRdb holds only the in-frame ones, with some missing. Here the sample spans some 180,000 clones, approximately 73% being singletons. What was sequenced was PBMCs. The receptor set was obtained from a woman aged 18-29 years in good health and CMV-seropositive. CDR3s include the opening cysteine and the closing phenylalanine or tryptophan. The D gene is left open where the match is weak. For some rows the clone size is stated as once, few or many, or as a class when expanded; others skip it.

j_call	d_call	v_call	clone_size	cdr3_aa	cdr3_nt
TRBJ2-5	NA	TRBV20-1	NA	CSALLGETQYF	TGCAGTGCTCTACTAGGAGAGACCCAGTACTTC
TRBJ2-5	TRBD2	TRBV5-1	NA	CASKVSGVQETQYF	TGCGCCAGCAAAGTTAGCGGGGTTCAAGAGACCCAGTACTTC
TRBJ2-3	TRBD1	TRBV6-6	NA	CASSYLRQGPDTQYF	TGTGCCAGCAGTTACCTCAGACAGGGTCCAGATACGCAGTATTTT
TRBJ2-2	TRBD1	TRBV7-2	NA	CASSPSTGRELFF	TGTGCCAGCAGCCCCTCGACAGGGAGGGAGCTGTTTTTT
TRBJ2-1	TRBD1	TRBV5-4	NA	CASSLEGTGNNEQFF	TGTGCCAGCAGCTTGGAAGGGACAGGGAACAATGAGCAGTTCTTC
TRBJ2-3	NA	TRBV30	NA	CAWNGLAGTDTQYF	TGTGCCTGGAATGGCCTAGCCGGCACAGATACGCAGTATTTT
TRBJ2-5	NA	TRBV12-5	NA	CASGLSGLQNQETQYF	TGTGCTAGTGGTTTGTCGGGACTCCAAAACCAAGAGACCCAGTACTTC
TRBJ2-3	TRBD2	TRBV6-1	few	CASSLAGTTDTQYF	TGTGCCAGCAGCCTAGCGGGGACTACAGATACGCAGTATTTT
TRBJ2-3	NA	TRBV4-1	NA	CASSLAADTQYF	TGCGCCAGCAGCTTAGCCGCAGATACGCAGTATTTT
TRBJ2-2	NA	TRBV4-2	NA	CASSQAGGATGELFF	TGTGCCAGCAGCCAAGCTGGGGGGGCCACCGGGGAGCTGTTTTTT
TRBJ2-1	NA	TRBV11-2	NA	CASSKLALDFNEQFF	TGTGCCAGCAGCAAGCTAGCGCTGGACTTCAATGAGCAGTTCTTC
TRBJ2-2	TRBD1	TRBV19	NA	CASSRSPGQGAGTGELFF	TGTGCCAGTAGTCGATCCCCGGGACAGGGGGCTGGAACCGGGGAGCTGTTTTTT
TRBJ2-7	TRBD1	TRBV5-6	NA	CASSSGQADYEQYF	TGTGCCAGCAGCTCCGGACAGGCCGACTACGAGCAGTACTTC
TRBJ1-1	TRBD1	TRBV5-4	few	CASSWGTGRAGPFF	TGTGCCAGCAGCTGGGGGACAGGCCGGGCGGGCCCTTTCTTT
TRBJ2-7	NA	TRBV12-2	NA	CASRFYGQDLYYEQYF	TGTGCAAGTCGCTTCTATGGACAGGACCTCTACTACGAGCAGTACTTC
TRBJ1-5	TRBD1	TRBV18	few	CASSPRTGTNQPQHF	TGTGCCAGCTCACCTAGGACAGGTACCAATCAGCCCCAGCATTTT
TRBJ2-5	NA	TRBV9	NA	CASSGPTTQETQYF	TGTGCCAGCAGCGGACCTACTACCCAAGAGACCCAGTACTTC
TRBJ2-2	TRBD2	TRBV13	NA	CASSARVTGGDAGELFF	TGTGCCAGCAGCGCAAGGGTGACGGGGGGAGACGCCGGGGAGCTGTTCTTT
TRBJ2-5	NA	TRBV7-6	NA	CASSFGVGQETQYF	TGTGCCAGCAGCTTCGGGGTAGGGCAAGAGACCCAGTACTTC
TRBJ1-5	TRBD1	TRBV7-2	NA	CASSLYPQGANFNQPQHF	TGTGCCAGCAGCTTATACCCGCAGGGGGCTAATTTTAATCAGCCCCAGCATTTT
TRBJ2-3	TRBD1	TRBV7-9	NA	CASSPWDRTVTDTQYF	TGTGCCAGCAGCCCGTGGGACAGGACCGTCACAGATACGCAGTATTTT
TRBJ1-6	NA	TRBV7-9	few	CASSPTTGLSPLHF	TGTGCCAGCAGCCCAACTACAGGGTTATCACCCCTCCACTTT
TRBJ1-5	NA	TRBV28	NA	CASSASDKSNQPQHF	TGTGCCAGCAGTGCCTCTGACAAGTCCAACCAGCCCCAGCATTTT
TRBJ2-7	NA	TRBV7-3	few	CASRDLGGASYEQYF	TGTGCCAGCAGGGACCTCGGCGGGGCCTCCTACGAGCAGTACTTC
TRBJ2-7	NA	TRBV29-1	NA	CSVESVLIGGYEQYF	TGCAGCGTTGAATCGGTACTGATCGGGGGCTACGAGCAGTACTTC
TRBJ1-5	NA	TRBV18	NA	CASSRGRDRDNQPQHF	TGTGCCAGCTCACGAGGGAGGGATCGGGACAATCAGCCCCAGCATTTT
TRBJ1-6	TRBD1	TRBV6-4	NA	CASSEADRVSPLHF	TGTGCCAGCAGTGAAGCGGACAGGGTATCACCCCTCCACTTT
TRBJ1-2	NA	TRBV21-1	NA	CAGSGGDNYGYTF	TGTGCCGGGTCGGGGGGCGATAACTATGGCTACACCTTC
TRBJ2-1	TRBD1	TRBV5-4	NA	CASKDRATRGSYNEQFF	TGTGCCAGCAAAGACAGGGCGACCCGGGGATCCTACAATGAGCAGTTCTTC
TRBJ1-6	NA	TRBV9	NA	CASSVRDSPLHF	TGTGCCAGCAGCGTAAGAGATTCACCCCTCCACTTT
TRBJ1-1	TRBD1	TRBV5-6	few	CASSPDRGNTEAFF	TGTGCCAGCAGTCCCGACAGGGGGAACACTGAAGCTTTCTTT
TRBJ1-1	TRBD1	TRBV27	NA	CASSLSGTASTEAFF	TGTGCCAGCAGTTTGTCGGGGACAGCCTCCACTGAAGCTTTCTTT
TRBJ2-5	TRBD2	TRBV5-4	NA	CASSLADSGTTQETQYF	TGTGCCAGCAGCTTGGCCGACAGCGGGACTACCCAAGAGACCCAGTACTTC
TRBJ2-3	TRBD2	TRBV4-3	NA	CASGRSSGGSTDTQYF	TGCGCCAGCGGTCGCTCCAGCGGGGGATCCACAGATACGCAGTATTTT